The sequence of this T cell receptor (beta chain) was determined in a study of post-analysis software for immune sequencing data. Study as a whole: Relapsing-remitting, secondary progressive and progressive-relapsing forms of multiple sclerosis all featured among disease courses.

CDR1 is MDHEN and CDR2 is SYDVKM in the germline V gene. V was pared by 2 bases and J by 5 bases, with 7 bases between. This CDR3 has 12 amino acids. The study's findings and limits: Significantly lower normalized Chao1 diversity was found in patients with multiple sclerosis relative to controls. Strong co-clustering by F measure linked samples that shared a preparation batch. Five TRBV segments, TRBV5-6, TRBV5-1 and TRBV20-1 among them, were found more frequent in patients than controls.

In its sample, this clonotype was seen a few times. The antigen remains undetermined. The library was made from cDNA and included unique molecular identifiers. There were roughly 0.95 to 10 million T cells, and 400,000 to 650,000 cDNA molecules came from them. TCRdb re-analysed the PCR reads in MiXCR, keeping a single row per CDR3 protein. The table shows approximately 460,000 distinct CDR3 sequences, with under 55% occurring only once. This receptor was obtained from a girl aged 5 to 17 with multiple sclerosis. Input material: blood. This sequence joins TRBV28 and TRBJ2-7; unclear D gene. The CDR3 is CASSLSRNEQYF. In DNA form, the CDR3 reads TGTGCCAGCAGTTTAAGTCGGAACGAGCAGTACTTC.